This T cell receptor (beta chain) was obtained from a study of cytomegalovirus exposure and HLA in healthy donors. Overall study results and limits: The authors later found TCR association rates varying by HLA locus, with DRB1 most and HLA-C fewest.

This CDR3 spans 17 amino acids. Germline CDR1 LNHDA, CDR2 SQIVND (reference sequence). J was trimmed by 3 bases and V by 0 bases; bases with no gene match: 10. A multiplex PCR was run with 60 Vbeta primers and 13 Jbeta primers. Generated by immunoSEQ multiplex PCR, the TCRdb table keeps only in-frame clones and is missing some. The data hold about 170,000 clones, with around 80% observed a single time. A remark on this clone: Its target is unknown.

This clonotype was obtained from a young woman in good health and CMV-seronegative. The J gene is TRBJ1-2, the V gene TRBV19; the match to TRBD1 covers 7 bases. Sequencing was performed on PBMCs. The CDR3 loop reads CASSIDLQTGTYYGYTF. The CDR3 DNA reads TGTGCCAGTAGTATAGATCTTCAGACAGGGACATACTATGGCTACACCTTC. The full variable domain, in which reference TRBV19 and TRBJ1-2 provide the parts outside the CDR3, is DGGITQSPKYLFRKEGQNVTLSCEQNLNHDAMYWYRQDPGQGLRLIYYSQIVNDFQKGDIAEGYSVSREKKESFPLTVTSAQKNPTAFYLCASSIDLQTGTYYGYTFGSGTRLTVV.